This T cell receptor beta chain was profiled in a study of blood T cell repertoires in COVID-19. On the study more broadly: Samples taken during acute and convalescent COVID-19 were collected in the United States, Italy and Spain.

TCRdb's copy holds only in-frame clones and misses some; the assay was immunoSEQ multiplex PCR. The sample includes about 220,000 clones, 84% of them seen just once. Germline V CDR1 and CDR2: MNHEY, SVGEGT. The CDR3 consists of 17 residues. The V and J ends lost 2 bases and 2 bases, in that order; junction bases with no gene match: 10. V usage is TRBV6-2 or TRBV6-3 and J usage is TRBJ2-7; 9 positions match TRBD2. This receptor was taken from a man aged 25-40 years with active or convalescent COVID-19. Sequenced sample: peripheral blood. As DNA, the CDR3 is TGTGCCAGCAGTTACCTTACGGGCGGGGGGGCCCCCTACGAGCAGTACTTC. Its protein product is CASSYLTGGGAPYEQYF.